A single sample is the source of the 3 T cell receptor beta chains below, sequenced in a study of vaccination effects on CD4 cells after COVID-19. For these TCRs, the target antigens are not known. Before sequencing took place, the ViraFEST assay used viral peptide pools to expand antigen-specific CD4+ T cells. Having been cultured for less than 13 days, the cells underwent CD4+ T cell isolation. TCRdb's table, derived via immunoSEQ multiplex PCR, lists solely in-frame clones and lacks some. The table shows 45,000 to 65,000 clones, with around 80% occurring only once. Specimen: CD4+ T cells from PBMCs cultured with HCoV-229E spike peptides, collected before COVID-19 vaccination. The source is a human donor who received a COVID-19 vaccine.

The chain is built from TRBV4-1 and TRBJ2-3, with 8 nucleotides matching TRBD2. Unmatched junction bases numbered 13, after V lost 4 bases and J lost 4 bases. Germline V gives CDR1 MGHRA, CDR2 YSYEKL. The CDR3 is 17 amino acids. The DNA for the CDR3 is TGCGCCAGCAGCCGGGTTTTTGGCGCGGGGGGTGCAGATACGCAGTATTTT. Translating gives CASSRVFGAGGADTQYF.

The rearrangement links TRBV27 to TRBJ1-5; tentatively, D is TRBD1 (5 bases). This CDR3 region has 16 residues. The V end was cut by 3 bases, the J end by 6 bases, with 18 bases between. Per the germline V gene, CDR1 is MNHEY and CDR2 is SMNVEV (reference sequence). In DNA form, the CDR3 reads TGTGCCAGCAGTTTCTTAGTCGGAGGGGTTCCTCAGCCCCAGCATTTT. This sequence encodes CASSFLVGGVPQPQHF.

This clone was seen only once. This rearrangement joins TRBV19 to TRBJ1-2; D not certain. This CDR3 spans 14 amino acids. Per the germline V gene, CDR1 is LNHDA and CDR2 is SQIVND (reference sequence). V shed 7 bases and J shed 6 bases, with 18 bases lying between them. The CDR3 is CASNQPSRGNGYTF. The CDR3 nucleotides read TGTGCCAGTAACCAACCCTCCCGGGGTAATGGCTACACCTTC.